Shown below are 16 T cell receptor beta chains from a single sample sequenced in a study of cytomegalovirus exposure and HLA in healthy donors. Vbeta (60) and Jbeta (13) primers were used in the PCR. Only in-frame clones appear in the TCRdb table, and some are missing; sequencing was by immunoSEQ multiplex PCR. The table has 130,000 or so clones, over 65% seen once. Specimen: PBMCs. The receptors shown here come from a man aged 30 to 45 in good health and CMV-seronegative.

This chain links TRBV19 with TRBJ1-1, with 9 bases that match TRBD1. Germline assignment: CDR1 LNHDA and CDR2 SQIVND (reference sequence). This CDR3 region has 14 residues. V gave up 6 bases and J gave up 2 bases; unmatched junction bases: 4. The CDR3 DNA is TGTGCCAGTAGCTACAGGGGGCAAAACACTGAAGCTTTCTTT. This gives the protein CASSYRGQNTEAFF. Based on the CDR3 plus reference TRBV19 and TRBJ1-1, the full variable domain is DGGITQSPKYLFRKEGQNVTLSCEQNLNHDAMYWYRQDPGQGLRLIYYSQIVNDFQKGDIAEGYSVSREKKESFPLTVTSAQKNPTAFYLCASSYRGQNTEAFFGQGTRLTVV.

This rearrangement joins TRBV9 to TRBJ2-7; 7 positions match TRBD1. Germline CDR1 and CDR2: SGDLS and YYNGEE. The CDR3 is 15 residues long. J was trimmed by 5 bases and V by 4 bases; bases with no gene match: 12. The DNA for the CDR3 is TGTGCCAGCAGCCCCACGGGGTGGCAGGGGGACGAGCAGTACTTC. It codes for CASSPTGWQGDEQYF.

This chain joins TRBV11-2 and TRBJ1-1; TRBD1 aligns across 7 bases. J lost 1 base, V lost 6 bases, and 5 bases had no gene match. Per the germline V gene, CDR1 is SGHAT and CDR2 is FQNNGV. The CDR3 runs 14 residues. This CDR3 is CASRPTGWNTEAFF. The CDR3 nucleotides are TGTGCCAGCAGACCGACAGGGTGGAACACTGAAGCTTTCTTT.

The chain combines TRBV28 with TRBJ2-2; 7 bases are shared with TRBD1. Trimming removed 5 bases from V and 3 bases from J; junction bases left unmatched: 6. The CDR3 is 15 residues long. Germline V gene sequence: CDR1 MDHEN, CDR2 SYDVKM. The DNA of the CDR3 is TGTGCCAGCAGTGTTTTGCAGGGGGACACCGGGGAGCTGTTTTTT. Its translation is CASSVLQGDTGELFF.

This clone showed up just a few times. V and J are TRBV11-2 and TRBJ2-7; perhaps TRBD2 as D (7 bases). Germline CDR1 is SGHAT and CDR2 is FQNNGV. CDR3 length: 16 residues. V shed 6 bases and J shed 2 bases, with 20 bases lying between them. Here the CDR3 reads CASSYVQIGGPYEQYF. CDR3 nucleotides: TGTGCCAGCAGTTACGTGCAGATCGGGGGGCCCTACGAGCAGTACTTC.

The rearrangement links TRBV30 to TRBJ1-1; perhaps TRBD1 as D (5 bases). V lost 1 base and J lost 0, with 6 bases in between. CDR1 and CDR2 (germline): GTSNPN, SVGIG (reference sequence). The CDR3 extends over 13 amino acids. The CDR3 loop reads CAWSGGMNTEAFF. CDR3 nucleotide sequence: TGTGCCTGGAGTGGGGGCATGAACACTGAAGCTTTCTTT.

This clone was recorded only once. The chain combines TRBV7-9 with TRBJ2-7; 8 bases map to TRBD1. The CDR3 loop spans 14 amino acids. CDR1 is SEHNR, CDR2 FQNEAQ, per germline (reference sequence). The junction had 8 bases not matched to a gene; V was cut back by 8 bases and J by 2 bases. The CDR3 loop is CASALGTGTYEQYF. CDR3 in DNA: TGTGCCAGCGCGCTCGGGACAGGTACCTACGAGCAGTACTTC.

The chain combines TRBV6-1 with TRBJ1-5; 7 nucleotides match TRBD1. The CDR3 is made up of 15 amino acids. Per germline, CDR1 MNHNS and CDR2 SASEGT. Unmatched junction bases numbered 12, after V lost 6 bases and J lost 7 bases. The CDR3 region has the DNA TGTGCCAGCAGCCTACGACAGGGACAGAGGCAGCCCCAGCATTTT. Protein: CASSLRQGQRQPQHF.

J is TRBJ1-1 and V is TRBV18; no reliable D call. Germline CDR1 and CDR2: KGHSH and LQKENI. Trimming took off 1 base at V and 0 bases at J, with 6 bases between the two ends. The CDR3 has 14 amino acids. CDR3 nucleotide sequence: TGTGCCAGCTCACCACAGGAGATGAACACTGAAGCTTTCTTT. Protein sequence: CASSPQEMNTEAFF.

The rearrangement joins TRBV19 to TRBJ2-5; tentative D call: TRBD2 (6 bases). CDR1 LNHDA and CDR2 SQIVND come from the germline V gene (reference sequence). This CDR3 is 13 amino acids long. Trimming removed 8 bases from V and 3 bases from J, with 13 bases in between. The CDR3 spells CASRDFPKETQYF. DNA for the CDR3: TGTGCCAGTCGGGACTTCCCAAAAGAGACCCAGTACTTC.

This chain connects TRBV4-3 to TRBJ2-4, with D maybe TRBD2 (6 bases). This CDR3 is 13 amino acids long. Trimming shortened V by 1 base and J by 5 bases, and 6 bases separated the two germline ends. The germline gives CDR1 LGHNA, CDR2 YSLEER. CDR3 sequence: CASSQGLENIQYF. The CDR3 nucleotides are TGCGCCAGCAGCCAAGGACTAGAAAACATTCAGTACTTC.

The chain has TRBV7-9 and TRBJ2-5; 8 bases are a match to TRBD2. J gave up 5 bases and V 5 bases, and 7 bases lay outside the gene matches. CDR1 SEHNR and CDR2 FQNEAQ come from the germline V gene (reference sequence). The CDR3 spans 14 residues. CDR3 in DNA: TGTGCCAGCAGCCCCATAGCGGGGACGGAGACCCAGTACTTC. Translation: CASSPIAGTETQYF.

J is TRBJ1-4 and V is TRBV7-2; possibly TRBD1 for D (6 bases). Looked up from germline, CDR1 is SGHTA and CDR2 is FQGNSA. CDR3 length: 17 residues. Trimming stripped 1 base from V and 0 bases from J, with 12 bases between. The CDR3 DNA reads TGTGCCAGCAGCTTAGGATCGGGGGGCCCAACTAATGAAAAACTGTTTTTT. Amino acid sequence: CASSLGSGGPTNEKLFF. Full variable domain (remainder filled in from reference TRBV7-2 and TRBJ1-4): GAGVSQSPSNKVTEKGKDVELRCDPISGHTALYWYRQSLGQGLEFLIYFQGNSAPDKSGLPSDRFSAERTGGSVSTLTIQRTQQEDSAVYLCASSLGSGGPTNEKLFFGSGTQLSVL.

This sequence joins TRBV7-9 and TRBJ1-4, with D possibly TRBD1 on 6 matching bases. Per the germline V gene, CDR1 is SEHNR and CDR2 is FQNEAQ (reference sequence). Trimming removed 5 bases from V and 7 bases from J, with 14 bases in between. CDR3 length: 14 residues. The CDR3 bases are TGTGCCAGCAGCCCAGAGGGGGTGGCTGAAAAACTGTTTTTT. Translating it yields CASSPEGVAEKLFF.

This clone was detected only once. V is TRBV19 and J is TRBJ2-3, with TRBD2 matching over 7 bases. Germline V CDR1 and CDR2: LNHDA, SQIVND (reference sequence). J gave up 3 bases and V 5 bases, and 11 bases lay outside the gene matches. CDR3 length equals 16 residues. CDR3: CASSASERGLTDTQYF. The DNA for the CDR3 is TGTGCCAGTAGTGCTTCTGAGCGGGGTCTTACAGATACGCAGTATTTT.

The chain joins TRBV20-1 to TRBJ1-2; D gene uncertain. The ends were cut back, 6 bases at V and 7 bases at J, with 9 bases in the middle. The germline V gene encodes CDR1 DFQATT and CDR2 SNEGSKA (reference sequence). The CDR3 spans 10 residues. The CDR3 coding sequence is TGCAGTGCCCCTTCCGGTGGCTACACCTTC. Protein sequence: CSAPSGGYTF.